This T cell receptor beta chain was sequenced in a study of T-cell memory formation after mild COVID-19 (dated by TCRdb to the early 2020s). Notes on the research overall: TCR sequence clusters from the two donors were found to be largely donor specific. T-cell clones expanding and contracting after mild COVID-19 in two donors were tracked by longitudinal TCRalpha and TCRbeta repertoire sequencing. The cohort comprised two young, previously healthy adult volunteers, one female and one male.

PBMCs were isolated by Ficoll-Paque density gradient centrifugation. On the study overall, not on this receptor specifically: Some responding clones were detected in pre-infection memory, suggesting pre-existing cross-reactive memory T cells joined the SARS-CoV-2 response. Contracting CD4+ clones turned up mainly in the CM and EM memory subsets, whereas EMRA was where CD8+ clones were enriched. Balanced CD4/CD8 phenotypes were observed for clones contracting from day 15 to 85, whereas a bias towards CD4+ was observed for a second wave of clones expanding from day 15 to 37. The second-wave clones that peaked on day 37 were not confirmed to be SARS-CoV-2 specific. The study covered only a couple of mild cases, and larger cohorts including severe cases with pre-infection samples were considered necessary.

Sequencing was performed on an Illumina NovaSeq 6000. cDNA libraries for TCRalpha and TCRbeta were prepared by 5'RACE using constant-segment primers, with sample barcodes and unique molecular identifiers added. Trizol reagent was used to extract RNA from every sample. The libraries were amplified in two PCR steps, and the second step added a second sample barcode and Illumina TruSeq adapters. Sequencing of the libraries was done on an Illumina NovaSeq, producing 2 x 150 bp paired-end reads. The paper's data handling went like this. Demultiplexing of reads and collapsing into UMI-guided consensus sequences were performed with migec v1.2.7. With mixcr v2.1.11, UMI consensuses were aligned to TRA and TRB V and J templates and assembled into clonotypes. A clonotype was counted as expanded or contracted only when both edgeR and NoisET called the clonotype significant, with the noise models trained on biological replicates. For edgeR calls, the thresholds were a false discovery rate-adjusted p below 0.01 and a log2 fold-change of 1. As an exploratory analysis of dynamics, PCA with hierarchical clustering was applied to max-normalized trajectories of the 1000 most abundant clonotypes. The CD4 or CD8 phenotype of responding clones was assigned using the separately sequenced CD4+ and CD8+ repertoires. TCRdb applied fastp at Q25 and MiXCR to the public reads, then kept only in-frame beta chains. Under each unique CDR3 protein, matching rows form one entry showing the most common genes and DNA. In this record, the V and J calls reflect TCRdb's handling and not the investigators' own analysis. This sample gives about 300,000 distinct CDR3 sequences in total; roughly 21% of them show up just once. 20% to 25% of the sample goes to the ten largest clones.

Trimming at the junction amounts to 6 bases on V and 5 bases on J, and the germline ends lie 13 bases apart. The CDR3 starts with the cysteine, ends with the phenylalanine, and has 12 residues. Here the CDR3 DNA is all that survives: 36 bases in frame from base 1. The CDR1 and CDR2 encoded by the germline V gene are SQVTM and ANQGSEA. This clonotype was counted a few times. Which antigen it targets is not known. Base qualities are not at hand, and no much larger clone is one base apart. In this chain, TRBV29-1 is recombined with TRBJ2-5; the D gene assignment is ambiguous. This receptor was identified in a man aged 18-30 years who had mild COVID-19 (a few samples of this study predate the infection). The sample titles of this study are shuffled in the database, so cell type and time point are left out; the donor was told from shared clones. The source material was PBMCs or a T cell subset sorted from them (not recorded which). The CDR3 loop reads CSVPASTETQYF. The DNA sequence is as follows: TGCAGCGTCCCGGCGAGTACCGAGACCCAGTACTTC. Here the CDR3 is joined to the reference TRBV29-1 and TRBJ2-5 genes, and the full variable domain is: SAVISQKPSRDICQRGTSLTIQCQVDSQVTMMFWYRQQPGQSLTLIATANQGSEATYESGFVIDKFPISRPNLTFSTLTVSNMSPEDSSIYLCSVPASTETQYFGPGTRLLVL.